One sample yielded the 15 T cell receptor beta chains listed below, sequenced in a study of OX40 agonist ivuxolimab in advanced cancers. The assay was immunoSEQ multiplex PCR, and TCRdb's table has in-frame clones only and misses some. The sample includes approximately 80,000 clones, 75% to 85% of them seen just once. Specimen: CD4+ or CD8+ T cells sorted from blood, collected in a trial of the OX40 agonist ivuxolimab. These receptors were taken from an adult with an advanced solid tumor such as melanoma, head and neck, liver or kidney cancer.

This chain joins TRBV4-1 and TRBJ1-4; the D is unclear. CDR1 and CDR2 (germline): MGHRA, YSYEKL. CDR3 length equals 14 residues. Deletions cut 4 bases from V and 4 bases from J, with 10 bases between. The CDR3 is CASSLGRINEKLFF. In DNA, the CDR3 is TGCGCCAGCAGCCTTGGACGGATTAATGAAAAACTGTTTTTT.

The rearrangement joins TRBV18 to TRBJ2-7; a weak D match, TRBD1 (5 bases). Germline-derived CDR1 and CDR2 are KGHSH and LQKENI. The V and J ends lost 5 bases and 6 bases respectively, with 20 bases between them. The CDR3 length is 15 residues. The DNA of the CDR3 is TGTGCCAGCTCATCGCAGGGTCTCAGGGATAGCGAGCAGTACTTC. It translates to CASSSQGLRDSEQYF. Looking up the rest from reference TRBV18 and TRBJ2-7 gives the full variable domain: NAGVMQNPRHLVRRRGQEARLRCSPMKGHSHVYWYRQLPEEGLKFMVYLQKENIIDESGMPKERFSAEFPKEGPSILRIQQVVRGDSAAYFCASSSQGLRDSEQYFGPGTRLTVT.

The chain combines TRBV14 with TRBJ2-2; TRBD2 matches 8 bases. The V gene end was trimmed by 4 bases and the J gene end by 7 bases; junction bases not matched to a gene: 11. Looked up from germline, CDR1 is SGHDN and CDR2 is FVKESK. The CDR3 contains 16 residues. This CDR3 reads CASSPSGSFAVGELFF. CDR3 DNA sequence: TGTGCCAGCAGCCCTAGCGGGTCCTTCGCGGTCGGGGAGCTGTTTTTT.

V gene TRBV5-6 combines with J gene TRBJ1-2; D is perhaps TRBD1 (6 bases). The CDR3 is 19 amino acids. Germline V gene data show CDR1 as SGHDT and CDR2 as YYEEEE. Trimming took off 4 bases at V and 3 bases at J, with 28 bases between the two ends. Here the CDR3 DNA reads TGTGCCAGCAGCGCACAATCTTGGTTGTCGGGGGCATTAGACTATGGCTACACCTTC. Its translation is CASSAQSWLSGALDYGYTF.

This sequence joins TRBV9 and TRBJ1-2; D is undetermined. Germline CDR1 SGDLS, CDR2 YYNGEE. This CDR3 is 15 amino acids long. V lost 0 bases and J 4 bases, leaving 13 bases between the germline ends. The DNA of the CDR3 is TGTGCCAGCAGCGTAGCTAGAGACGGAGGCTATGGCTACACCTTC. Encoded protein: CASSVARDGGYGYTF.

The chain joins TRBV6-1 to TRBJ2-7; TRBD1 matches 9 bases. Germline lookup yields CDR1 MNHNS and CDR2 SASEGT. Unmatched junction bases numbered 5, after V lost 6 bases and J lost 2 bases. This CDR3 has 14 amino acids. In DNA, the CDR3 is TGTGCCAGCAGGCGGGACAGGGAGGCCTACGAGCAGTACTTC. Translating gives CASRRDREAYEQYF.

V usage is TRBV30 and J usage is TRBJ2-5, with a tentative D call TRBD1 (5 bases). The germline V gene encodes CDR1 GTSNPN and CDR2 SVGIG (reference sequence). The CDR3 loop spans 15 amino acids. V lost 0 bases and J 2 bases, leaving 13 bases between the germline ends. CDR3 sequence (DNA): TGTGCCTGGAGTGTAAGCTGGGGCCCTCAAGAGACCCAGTACTTC. Translating it yields CAWSVSWGPQETQYF.

The chain has TRBV28 and TRBJ1-4, with 7 positions matching TRBD1. The junction had 7 bases not matched to a gene; V was cut back by 3 bases and J by 0 bases. Germline values: CDR1 MDHEN, CDR2 SYDVKM. The CDR3 loop spans 17 amino acids. CDR3 DNA: TGTGCCAGCAGTTTCCCCCGTACAGGGGCAACTAATGAAAAACTGTTTTTT. Translating gives CASSFPRTGATNEKLFF.

In its sample, this clone was seen a few times. The chain uses TRBV7-9 and TRBJ1-2; the match to TRBD1 covers 7 bases. CDR3 length: 15 residues. Trimming cost V 5 bases and J 4 bases; bases outside gene matches: 10. Germline V gives CDR1 SEHNR, CDR2 FQNEAQ (reference sequence). CDR3 nucleotide sequence: TGTGCCAGCAGCAACTTCCGGGACAGCGCCTATGGCTACACCTTC. The encoded protein is CASSNFRDSAYGYTF.

In DNA, the CDR3 is TGTGCCAGCAGCGGCGGACAGTCGAACACTGAAGCTTTCTTT. Its translation is CASSGGQSNTEAFF. The chain links TRBV9 to TRBJ1-1; tentatively, D is TRBD1 (6 bases). Trimming stripped 3 bases from V and 1 base from J, with 10 bases between. The CDR3 spans 14 residues. Germline CDR1 is SGDLS and CDR2 is YYNGEE.

The chain carries TRBV30 and TRBJ1-2, with 8 bases lining up with TRBD1. CDR3 length equals 14 residues. After removal of 5 bases from V and 3 bases from J, the junction contained 8 bases not matched to a gene. Germline V CDR1 and CDR2: GTSNPN, SVGIG (reference sequence). In DNA, the CDR3 is TGTGCCTGGGTCACAGGGGGGGTGGACTATGGCTACACCTTC. Amino acids: CAWVTGGVDYGYTF.

This chain uses TRBV11-2 with TRBJ2-1; TRBD2 agrees at 11 bases. The V and J ends lost 0 bases and 4 bases, in that order; junction bases with no gene match: 8. Germline CDR1 SGHAT, CDR2 FQNNGV. The CDR3 is made up of 18 amino acids. The CDR3 region has the DNA TGTGCCAGCAGCTTAGATCCGGCTAGCGGGGGGATTTACAATGAGCAGTTCTTC. Protein product: CASSLDPASGGIYNEQFF.

The table lists this clone with a few counts. This chain connects TRBV11-2 to TRBJ1-3; D uncertain. Trimming cost V 5 bases and J 4 bases, with 21 bases left between them. The CDR3 consists of 17 residues. Per germline, CDR1 SGHAT and CDR2 FQNNGV. CDR3 region: CASSPLPGSEKGNTIYF. For the CDR3, the DNA is TGTGCCAGCAGCCCCTTACCCGGGTCGGAAAAGGGAAACACCATATATTTT.

A note on this clone: The germline gene is not matched at one end of the junction; a read error may be the cause. V is TRBV18 and J is TRBJ2-7; 10 positions match TRBD1. The CDR3 runs 13 residues. Germline assignment: CDR1 KGHSH and CDR2 LQKENI. Here the CDR3 DNA reads TGTGCCAGCTCACTTTCGGGGACAGGGGAAGAAGCCTTC. Amino acids: CASSLSGTGEEAF.

The chain links TRBV7-8 to TRBJ2-2; TRBD1 matches 8 bases. The CDR3 contains 17 residues. V lost 5 bases to trimming and J lost 1 base; unmatched junction nucleotides: 9. Germline V gene lookup returns CDR1 SGHVS and CDR2 FQNEAQ. CDR3 nucleotides: TGTGCCAGCAGCGCCACCACCGGGACAGGGAACACCGGGGAGCTGTTTTTT. Its protein is CASSATTGTGNTGELFF.